The T cell receptor (beta chain) described here comes from a study of CD8+ T cells in alopecia areata. Looking at the study overall: Those treated were given oral tofacitinib at 5 to 10 mg twice daily. Tofacitinib administration persisted for 6 to 18 months, succeeded by 6 months off drug.

V gave up 4 bases and J gave up 5 bases, with 21 bases separating them. CDR3 length: 17 amino acids. Germline V CDR1 and CDR2: SEHNR, FQNEAQ (reference sequence). RNA was isolated and reverse transcribed to cDNA, the sequencing template. Only in-frame clones appear in the TCRdb table, and some are missing; sequencing was by immunoSEQ multiplex PCR. The sample has fewer than 110,000 clones; approximately 63% are singletons. Treatment noted: oral pan-JAK inhibitor, 5-10 mg twice daily. The chain has TRBV7-9 and TRBJ2-1; D could derive from TRBD1 or TRBD2 (5 bases each). This specimen was CD8+ T cells sorted from blood, taken at roughly week 55, from a patient treated with tofacitinib. This TCR came from a human donor with alopecia areata. The CDR3 DNA follows: TGTGCCAGCAGCTCCCCACAGGAGGAAGGAATCCACAATGAGCAGTTCTTC. It encodes CASSSPQEEGIHNEQFF.